This T cell receptor (beta chain) was documented in a study of T-cell reconstitution after alpha-beta-depleted transplantation in children. Study-wide points: From newly produced T cells came most of the T-cell counts and diversity one year after transplant. Some patients' high day-60 TCRbeta diversity was traced to surviving recipient T cells and thymic progenitors. The origin of alpha-beta T cells about two months after transplant was reportedly several hundred expanded graft clones.

Trimming cost V 2 bases and J 8 bases, with 9 bases left between them. Germline V lookup: CDR1 MDHEN, CDR2 SYDVKM. This CDR3 has 13 residues. Researchers prepared the TCRbeta library using unique molecular identifiers, the study reports. Each CDR3 protein gets one entry after TCRdb re-called the PCR reads with MiXCR. The sample comprises about 110,000 distinct CDR3 sequences, approximately 6% of which are singletons, and less than 30% rests with the top ten. This clonotype came up many times. Its antigen is still unknown. Sequencing used PBMCs, mostly from graft donor cells, obtained 360 days after TCRalphabeta/CD19-depleted stem cell transplant. V gene TRBV28 combines with J gene TRBJ2-2; D gene uncertain. This TCR was recovered from a male patient aged 2 to 9 who had a stem cell transplant for acute lymphoblastic leukemia, so the T cells may come from the graft donor. The CDR3 here is CASSLAPLGELFF. In DNA, the CDR3 is TGTGCCAGCAGTTTAGCGCCCCTTGGGGAGCTGTTTTTT.